The T cell receptor (beta chain) under discussion was sequenced for a study of identical twins. Broader study findings: Invariant MAIT and iNKT cells are populations that could partly confound zero-insertion analyses.

TCRdb re-called the 5' RACE reads with MiXCR, one entry per CDR3 protein. In the table there are roughly 630,000 distinct CDR3 sequences, about 7% of which are singletons. Donors were all healthy Caucasians. This clonotype showed up many times. Its antigen is currently unknown. The same data also went into a second study, on yellow fever vaccine responses in identical twins.

The receptor comes from a woman aged 18-29 years in good health. What was sequenced was PBMCs.

The CDR3 protein is CASSLVQGFHNEQFF. In nucleotides, the CDR3 is TGTGCCAGCAGTTTAGTACAGGGGTTCCACAATGAGCAGTTCTTC. J is TRBJ2-1 and V is TRBV12-3 or TRBV12-4; 7 bases map to TRBD1. The CDR3 spans 15 residues. Trimming at V came to 1 base and at J to 5 bases, leaving 5 bases not matched to a gene.